The TCR beta chain under discussion was sequenced for a study of cytomegalovirus exposure and HLA in healthy donors. The wider study: The platform used for the roughly 130 validation repertoires matched that of the 666 first-cohort repertoires, a later analysis reported.

About this clone: The antigen is undetermined.

Trimming took 8 bases from V and 2 from J; bases not matched to a gene: 6. CDR3 length equals 15 residues. Germline lookup yields CDR1 SNHLY and CDR2 FYNNEI. Study-level points and caveats: The authors confirmed in vitro that a few CMV-associated chains were specific for CMV antigens. TCR clusters originating in the first cohort tended to co-occur in the roughly 110 validation repertoires, according to a later analysis. Cytomegalovirus association was assigned to about 150 TCR beta chains.

Measured with immunoSEQ multiplex PCR; TCRdb has only the in-frame clones, and not every one. The sample has 60,000 to 85,000 clones, around 94% seen once. The sample taken for sequencing was PBMCs. This chain uses TRBV2 with TRBJ2-1; TRBD2 agrees at 10 bases. This clonotype was obtained from a man aged 18 to 30 in good health and CMV-seropositive. CDR3 sequence reads: CASHEREGTYNEQFF. DNA of the CDR3: TGTGCCAGCCACGAGCGGGAGGGAACCTACAATGAGCAGTTCTTC.